This T cell receptor beta chain was profiled in a study of shared clonotypes between healthy human individuals. The CDR3 is 15 amino acids. CDR1 SGHDN and CDR2 FVKESK come from the germline V gene. Trimming cost V 4 bases and J 4 bases, with 13 bases left between them. CD8 memory combined CD45RO+ cells with CCR7-negative CD45RA+ TemRA cells. The protocol was immunoSEQ multiplex PCR, while the TCRdb copy is restricted to in-frame clones and leaves out a portion. This repertoire shows roughly 400,000 clones, 96% found once; its top ten account for 0.25% to 0.35%. The sequencing input was memory CD8+ T cells sorted from blood. Subset denoted: CD45RO+ cells pooled with CCR7-negative TemRA cells. The rearrangement uses TRBV14 and TRBJ2-2, with a possible D match to TRBD1 (5 bases). This receptor was taken from a man in his thirties or forties in good health. The CDR3 loop reads CASSRIPQGTGELFF. CDR3 bases: TGTGCCAGCAGCCGAATCCCGCAGGGCACCGGGGAGCTGTTTTTT.